The text below deals with one TCR beta chain. Its antigen is unknown. Assay used: immunoSEQ multiplex PCR; TCRdb lists only in-frame clones, some missing. The data contain roughly 57,000 clones, more than 80% of them singletons. This record belongs to a study of CD4 T cells in relation to SARS-CoV-2 and coronaviruses. Study-level information: Crossreactive spike epitopes shared across donors were mapped to their HLA restriction.

Germline CDR1 is SGHAT and CDR2 is FQNNGV. This CDR3 has 15 amino acids. The J segment lost 7 bases and the V segment lost 1 base, leaving 10 bases of the junction unmatched. CD4+ T cells from unexposed donors were obtained before the COVID-19 pandemic (2011-2018). General study results and limits: Each donor contributed either pre-pandemic or post-infection samples, not both. No crossreactivity against non-spike viral proteins was tested here.

This clonotype was sampled from a human donor in good health. The sample comprised memory CD4+ T cells from PBMCs. The chain has TRBV11-2 and TRBJ2-7, with TRBD2 matching over 7 bases. For the CDR3, the DNA is TGTGCCAGCAGCTTAGTAGTGGGGGGGATCGGAGAGCAGTACTTC. Amino acid sequence: CASSLVVGGIGEQYF.